Shown below are 16 T cell receptor beta chains from a single sample sequenced in a study of cytomegalovirus exposure and HLA in healthy donors. Researchers ran the PCR with 60 Vbeta and 13 Jbeta primers. Assay: immunoSEQ multiplex PCR; the TCRdb copy retains only in-frame clones and omits some. The table has 200,000 to 250,000 clones, roughly 79% seen once. The sequencing sample was made of PBMCs. Receptors were obtained from a woman aged 40 to 55 in good health and CMV-seronegative.

The chain employs TRBV7-2 and TRBJ2-5, with 8 bases fitting TRBD2. The germline gives CDR1 SGHTA, CDR2 FQGNSA. V lost 5 bases and J lost 0; bases outside the gene matches: 17. The CDR3 consists of 19 residues. The CDR3: CASSHSWSRAGAYQETQYF. In DNA form, the CDR3 reads TGTGCCAGCAGCCATAGTTGGTCGAGAGCGGGGGCCTACCAAGAGACCCAGTACTTC.

V gene TRBV7-9 combines with J gene TRBJ1-1; a possible D gene is TRBD1 (5 bases). V shed 6 bases and J shed 1 base, with 21 bases lying between them. Germline V lookup: CDR1 SEHNR, CDR2 FQNEAQ (reference sequence). This CDR3 is built from 17 residues. CDR3 amino acids: CASRRRRDTRGNTEAFF. For the CDR3, the DNA is TGTGCCAGCAGAAGACGGAGGGATACTAGGGGGAACACTGAAGCTTTCTTT. Full variable domain (missing parts from reference TRBV7-9 and TRBJ1-1): DTGVSQNPRHKITKRGQNVTFRCDPISEHNRLYWYRQTLGQGPEFLTYFQNEAQLEKSRLLSDRFSAERPKGSFSTLEIQRTEQGDSAMYLCASRRRRDTRGNTEAFFGQGTRLTVV.

The J gene is TRBJ2-2, the V gene TRBV27; D unresolved. The germline V gene encodes CDR1 MNHEY and CDR2 SMNVEV (reference sequence). The CDR3 is 13 residues long. The V gene lost 8 bases and the J gene lost 2 bases, with 9 bases spanning the gap. Written as DNA, the CDR3 is TGTGCCAGCCGTTCCGTTAACACCGGGGAGCTGTTTTTT. This translates into CASRSVNTGELFF.

J is TRBJ1-2 and V is TRBV19, with 8 bases identical to TRBD1. The CDR3 runs to 13 residues. Per the germline V gene, CDR1 is LNHDA and CDR2 is SQIVND (reference sequence). Losses at the gene ends were 3 bases for V and 6 bases for J; bases not matched to a gene: 3. CDR3 DNA sequence: TGTGCCAGTAGTATGGGACAGGTCAATGGCTACACCTTC. Its protein product is CASSMGQVNGYTF.

The chain couples TRBV19 to TRBJ1-2; tentative D call: TRBD1 (5 bases). The CDR3 spans 11 residues. Germline values: CDR1 LNHDA, CDR2 SQIVND (reference sequence). The DNA of the CDR3 is TGTCCGCAAACAGGTCACTATGGCTACACCTTC. Its protein is CPQTGHYGYTF.

This clone was counted a single time. The chain recombines TRBV7-2 with TRBJ2-2, with TRBD1 matching over 8 bases. CDR3 length equals 15 residues. V shed 3 bases, J shed 4 bases, and the junction held 4 bases outside the gene matches. Germline V gene data show CDR1 as SGHTA and CDR2 as FQGNSA. The CDR3, as DNA: TGTGCCAGCAGCTTTTACGACAGGGGCACCGGGGAGCTGTTTTTT. The encoded protein is CASSFYDRGTGELFF.

The chain recombines TRBV19 with TRBJ1-1, with 7 bases that match TRBD1. This CDR3 is built from 15 residues. V was clipped by 3 bases and J by 0 bases; unmatched bases: 4. CDR1 is LNHDA and CDR2 is SQIVND in the germline V gene (reference sequence). CDR3 in amino acids: CASSIGQEMNTEAFF. The CDR3 nucleotides are TGTGCCAGTAGTATCGGACAGGAGATGAACACTGAAGCTTTCTTT.

The CDR3 loop is CASSTRSGGGTGELFF. In nucleotides, the CDR3 is TGTGCCAGCAGCACCCGGAGCGGGGGAGGCACCGGGGAGCTGTTTTTT. The chain joins TRBV4-2 to TRBJ2-2, with 8 bases lining up with TRBD2. The CDR3 consists of 16 residues. J gave up 4 bases and V 5 bases, and 9 bases lay outside the gene matches. Looked up from germline, CDR1 is LGHNA and CDR2 is YNFKEQ.

This clone was detected once. This rearrangement joins TRBV2 to TRBJ2-7; D remains unclear. This CDR3 is 11 amino acids long. With 8 bases removed from V and 9 bases from J, the gap between germline ends came to 14 bases. Germline lookup yields CDR1 SNHLY and CDR2 FYNNEI. CDR3 sequence: CASSPLGGQYF. In DNA, the CDR3 is TGTGCCAGCTCCCCCCTAGGCGGGCAGTACTTC. Full variable domain (missing parts from reference TRBV2 and TRBJ2-7): EPEVTQTPSHQVTQMGQEVILRCVPISNHLYFYWYRQILGQKVEFLVSFYNNEISEKSEIFDDQFSVERPDGSNFTLKIRSTKLEDSAMYFCASSPLGGQYFGPGTRLTVT.

The chain joins TRBV19 to TRBJ2-1, with TRBD1 matching 10 bases. There are 16 residues in the CDR3. V lost 5 bases, J lost 5 bases, and 9 bases stayed unmatched. CDR1 LNHDA and CDR2 SQIVND come from the germline V gene (reference sequence). The chain's CDR3 is CASSFLPGQGNNEQFF. As DNA, the CDR3 is TGTGCCAGTAGTTTCCTCCCGGGACAGGGGAACAATGAGCAGTTCTTC.

V gene TRBV7-6 combines with J gene TRBJ1-4; 9 positions agree with TRBD1. The V segment lost 1 base and the J segment 7 bases; nucleotides outside the gene matches: 4. The CDR3 has 15 amino acids. Germline CDR1 is SGHVS and CDR2 is FNYEAQ. CDR3 region: CASSLGRQGGEKLFF. The CDR3 bases are TGTGCCAGCAGCTTAGGAAGACAGGGGGGTGAAAAACTGTTTTTT.

This clone was picked up one time. The chain uses TRBV6-5 and TRBJ2-7; TRBD1 matches 7 bases. Germline V lookup: CDR1 MNHEY, CDR2 SVGAGI. The CDR3 covers 13 residues. J was trimmed by 5 bases and V by 7 bases; bases with no gene match: 8. CDR3: CASTRQGWHEQYF. CDR3 bases: TGTGCCAGCACTAGACAGGGTTGGCACGAGCAGTACTTC.

The V and J genes are TRBV30 and TRBJ2-7; 9 nucleotides align to TRBD1. The CDR3 is 13 residues long. Germline-derived CDR1 and CDR2 are GTSNPN and SVGIG (reference sequence). V lost 2 bases and J lost 5; bases outside the gene matches: 4. The CDR3 region has the DNA TGTGCCTGGAGTCAACAGGGGGCAAACGAGCAGTACTTC. This encodes CAWSQQGANEQYF.

This clone was observed once. The J gene is TRBJ1-1, the V gene TRBV6-6, with D unresolved. Trimming removed 2 bases at V and 1 base at J, with 8 bases between. Germline values: CDR1 MNHNY, CDR2 SVGAGI (reference sequence). This CDR3 comprises 14 residues. The DNA of the CDR3 is TGTGCCAGCAGTTACCAACAGCCGAACACTGAAGCTTTCTTT. Protein sequence: CASSYQQPNTEAFF.

The genes are TRBV27 and TRBJ2-5, with 7 bases identical to TRBD1. The CDR3 is 13 amino acids. Trimming took 5 bases from V and 4 from J; bases not matched to a gene: 4. Germline values: CDR1 MNHEY, CDR2 SMNVEV (reference sequence). Here the CDR3 reads CASSPRQGETQYF. In DNA, the CDR3 is TGTGCCAGCAGTCCACGACAGGGAGAGACCCAGTACTTC.

This clone was seen more than once but under ten times. The chain uses TRBV11-3 and TRBJ1-3, with TRBD1 identical over 7 bases. The CDR3 loop spans 17 amino acids. CDR1 is SGHNT, CDR2 YENEEA, per germline. Unmatched junction bases numbered 11, after V lost 6 bases and J lost 0 bases. CDR3 region: CASSLDPGTDSGNTIYF. The CDR3 DNA sequence: TGTGCCAGCAGTCTTGACCCCGGGACAGACTCTGGAAACACCATATATTTT.